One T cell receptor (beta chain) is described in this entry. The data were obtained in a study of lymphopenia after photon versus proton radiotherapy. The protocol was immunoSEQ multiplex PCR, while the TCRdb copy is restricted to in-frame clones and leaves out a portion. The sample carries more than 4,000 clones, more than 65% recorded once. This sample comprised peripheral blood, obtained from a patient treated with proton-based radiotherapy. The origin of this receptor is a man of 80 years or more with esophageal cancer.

The CDR3: CASSFPRSTEAFF. The CDR3 DNA sequence: TGTGCCAGTAGCTTTCCCCGAAGCACTGAAGCTTTCTTT. The V and J genes are TRBV19 and TRBJ1-1, with no clear D. The ends were cut back, 6 bases at V and 4 bases at J, with 12 bases in the middle. This CDR3 contains 13 residues. CDR1 LNHDA and CDR2 SQIVND come from the germline V gene (reference sequence). Based on the CDR3 plus reference TRBV19 and TRBJ1-1, the full variable domain is DGGITQSPKYLFRKEGQNVTLSCEQNLNHDAMYWYRQDPGQGLRLIYYSQIVNDFQKGDIAEGYSVSREKKESFPLTVTSAQKNPTAFYLCASSFPRSTEAFFGQGTRLTVV.